Below, 6 T cell receptor beta chains from the same sample are listed, as sequenced in a study of OX40 agonist ivuxolimab in advanced cancers. Method: immunoSEQ multiplex PCR; TCRdb's copy keeps in-frame clones and lacks some. The sample records under 35,000 clones, 84% being singletons. The sample consisted of CD4+ or CD8+ T cells sorted from blood, taken in a trial of the OX40 agonist ivuxolimab. These receptors were obtained from an adult with an advanced solid tumor such as melanoma, head and neck, liver or kidney cancer.

Regarding this clone: The junction shows a germline mismatch at one end, possibly a read error. CDR3 sequence reads: CASSPAGTRVTDAFF. The CDR3 nucleotides are TGCGCCAGCAGCCCAGCCGGGACCCGGGTGACTGACGCTTTCTTT. The chain couples TRBV5-1 to TRBJ1-1; D may be TRBD1 (5 bases). Germline CDR1 and CDR2: SGHRS and YFSETQ. The CDR3 loop spans 15 amino acids.

Judged by abundance, this clone is medium-sized. V usage is TRBV7-9 and J usage is TRBJ1-4, with 9 bases identical to TRBD1. Germline lookup yields CDR1 SEHNR and CDR2 FQNEAQ (reference sequence). There are 15 residues in the CDR3. V shed 6 bases and J 3 bases; nucleotides not matched to a gene: 5. In DNA, the CDR3 is TGTGCCAGCAGTCAGGACAGGGGTCCTAATGAAAAACTGTTTTTT. It encodes CASSQDRGPNEKLFF.

The chain employs TRBV6-1 and TRBJ2-3; TRBD2 agrees at 9 bases. From germline, CDR1 is MNHNS and CDR2 SASEGT. The CDR3 has 15 residues. V lost 2 bases, J lost 3 bases, and 3 bases stayed unmatched. The CDR3 reads CASSEIAGVTDTQYF. The CDR3 DNA follows: TGTGCCAGCAGTGAAATAGCGGGGGTAACAGATACGCAGTATTTT.

This chain uses TRBV6-5 with TRBJ2-1; TRBD2 agrees at 7 bases. Germline lookup yields CDR1 MNHEY and CDR2 SVGAGI. The CDR3 has 15 residues. J lost 0 bases, V lost 2 bases, and 1 base had no gene match. The CDR3 loop reads CASSYASGSYNEQFF. CDR3 sequence (DNA): TGTGCCAGCAGTTACGCTAGCGGCTCCTACAATGAGCAGTTCTTC.

V and J are TRBV5-1 and TRBJ2-1, with 11 bases that match TRBD2. Germline values: CDR1 SGHRS, CDR2 YFSETQ. V trimming: 1 base; J trimming: 4 bases; junction bases outside the gene matches: 4. The CDR3 consists of 16 residues. CDR3 residues: CASSLSTSGSYNEQFF. For the CDR3, the DNA is TGCGCCAGCAGCTTGTCAACTAGCGGGAGTTACAATGAGCAGTTCTTC.

This clone came up a few times. The chain links TRBV27 to TRBJ2-2; 9 bases line up with TRBD2. This CDR3 has 14 residues. Trimming cost V 5 bases and J 6 bases; bases outside gene matches: 4. Germline CDR1 reads MNHEY; CDR2 reads SMNVEV (reference sequence). CDR3 coding DNA: TGTGCCAGCAGTCTTAGCGGGAGCGCCGGGGAGCTGTTTTTT. Protein: CASSLSGSAGELFF.